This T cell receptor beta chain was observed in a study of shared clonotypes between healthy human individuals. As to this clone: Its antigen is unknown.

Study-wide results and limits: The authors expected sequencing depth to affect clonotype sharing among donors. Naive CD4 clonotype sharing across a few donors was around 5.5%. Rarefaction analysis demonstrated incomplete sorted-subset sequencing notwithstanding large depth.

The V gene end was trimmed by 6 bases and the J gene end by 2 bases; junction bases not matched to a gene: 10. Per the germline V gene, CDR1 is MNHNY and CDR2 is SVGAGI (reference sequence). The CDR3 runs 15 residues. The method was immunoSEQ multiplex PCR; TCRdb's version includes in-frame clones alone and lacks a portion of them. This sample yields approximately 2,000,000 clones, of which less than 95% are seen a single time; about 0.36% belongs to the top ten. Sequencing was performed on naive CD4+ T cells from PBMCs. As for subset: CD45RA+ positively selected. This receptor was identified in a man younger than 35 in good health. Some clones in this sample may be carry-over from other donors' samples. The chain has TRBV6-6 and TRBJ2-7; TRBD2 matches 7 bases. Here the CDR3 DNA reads TGTGCCAGCAGCCCCTCCCAGCGGGGACCCTACGAGCAGTACTTC. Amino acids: CASSPSQRGPYEQYF.